These T cell receptor beta chains were read from a single sample in a study of blood T cell repertoires in COVID-19. This table comes from immunoSEQ multiplex PCR, and its TCRdb copy is limited to in-frame clones, with some not included. This sample yields 250,000 to 350,000 clones, of which roughly 90% are seen a single time; nearly 6.5% belongs to the top ten. Sample: peripheral blood. The receptors derive from a man aged 18 to 30 who had recovered from COVID-19. CDR3s leave out the opening cysteine and the closing phenylalanine or tryptophan. Each record gives: clone size, V gene, J gene, CDR3 protein. Part of the rows lack a size; the others show once, few, many or a class for expanded clones.

size: NA
V: TRBV19
J: TRBJ1-1
CDR3: ASSIGGFGTEAF

size: NA
V: TRBV5-1
J: TRBJ2-2
CDR3: ASRAGGALTGELF

size: once
V: TRBV24-1
J: TRBJ2-1
CDR3: ATSDSRQGALGNEQF

size: NA
V: TRBV13
J: TRBJ1-1
CDR3: ASSFGQNTEAF

size: NA
V: TRBV4-1
J: TRBJ1-3
CDR3: ASSQGLLQGRWGNTIY

size: NA
V: TRBV7-9
J: TRBJ1-2
CDR3: ASSLAGTGHGYT

size: NA
V: TRBV9
J: TRBJ1-2
CDR3: ASSAGQGLGYT

size: NA
V: TRBV2
J: TRBJ2-3
CDR3: ASCGDRGTDTQY

size: once
V: TRBV7-9
J: TRBJ1-1
CDR3: ASSGGTNTEAF

size: NA
V: TRBV4-1
J: TRBJ2-3
CDR3: ASSPRGRGSDTQY

size: NA
V: TRBV15
J: TRBJ2-7
CDR3: ATSNQRYPYEQY

size: NA
V: TRBV12-3/TRBV12-4
J: TRBJ2-7
CDR3: ASSLGLDDEQY

size: NA
V: TRBV24-1
J: TRBJ2-5
CDR3: ATSDVSGTSGGETQY

size: NA
V: TRBV7-2
J: TRBJ1-5
CDR3: ASSKGVSNQPQH

size: NA
V: TRBV4-1
J: TRBJ2-1
CDR3: ASSRDSEIEQF

size: NA
V: TRBV10-3
J: TRBJ1-2
CDR3: AISDGQGYGYT

size: NA
V: TRBV3-1/TRBV3-2
J: TRBJ1-1
CDR3: ASSQGGGTEAF

size: NA
V: TRBV7-4
J: TRBJ2-1
CDR3: ASRRLENEQF

size: once
V: TRBV18
J: TRBJ1-3
CDR3: ASSLTSSGNTIY

size: NA
V: TRBV18
J: TRBJ1-2
CDR3: ASSSETRQSYGYT

size: NA
V: TRBV27
J: TRBJ1-5
CDR3: ASSTLQGGQPQH

size: NA
V: TRBV3-1/TRBV3-2
J: TRBJ1-1
CDR3: ASSQVAGQGGKNTEAF

size: NA
V: TRBV19
J: TRBJ1-2
CDR3: ASSPVGSGAYGYT

size: NA
V: TRBV6-2/TRBV6-3
J: TRBJ2-2
CDR3: ASSYPMGGSNTGELF

size: once
V: TRBV4-1
J: TRBJ1-6
CDR3: ASSQDSHNSPLH

size: NA
V: TRBV21-1
J: TRBJ2-7
CDR3: ASSKGKGRVLAAYEQY

size: NA
V: TRBV14
J: TRBJ1-6
CDR3: ASSQNTNSPLH

size: NA
V: TRBV5-1
J: TRBJ2-3
CDR3: ASSPRTPGGADTQY

size: NA
V: TRBV2
J: TRBJ2-7
CDR3: ASSEASYEQY

size: NA
V: TRBV28
J: TRBJ1-4
CDR3: ASSPDRLNEKLF

size: NA
V: TRBV23-1
J: TRBJ1-6
CDR3: ASSPVINLH

size: NA
V: TRBV10-3
J: TRBJ2-5
CDR3: AISAISLGKRNGETQY

size: NA
V: TRBV28
J: TRBJ2-7
CDR3: ASSRRDTSYEQY

size: NA
V: TRBV27
J: TRBJ2-2
CDR3: ASSLNAGSLGRLF

size: NA
V: TRBV19
J: TRBJ2-3
CDR3: ASSIDSREADTQY

size: NA
V: TRBV7-8
J: TRBJ1-1
CDR3: ASGSGVNTEAF

size: NA
V: TRBV3-1/TRBV3-2
J: TRBJ2-7
CDR3: ASSQGPGQKAYEQY

size: NA
V: TRBV4-1
J: TRBJ2-1
CDR3: ASSQDSLANTPRGNEQF

size: NA
V: TRBV4-1
J: TRBJ2-3
CDR3: ASSPNGVAGGAGTDTQY

size: once
V: TRBV4-3
J: TRBJ2-7
CDR3: ASSQATGMGYEQY

size: NA
V: TRBV29-1
J: TRBJ2-3
CDR3: SVDPSANTDTQY

size: NA
V: TRBV7-2
J: TRBJ1-1
CDR3: ASSFIIVRGGNMNTEAF

size: NA
V: TRBV29-1
J: TRBJ1-2
CDR3: SVDEGEGYGYT

size: NA
V: TRBV7-2
J: TRBJ2-7
CDR3: ASSVTTDSYEQY

size: NA
V: TRBV6-5
J: TRBJ2-7
CDR3: ASNSASGTYEQY

size: NA
V: TRBV9
J: TRBJ2-1
CDR3: ASSLSGAGYNEQF

size: NA
V: TRBV24-1
J: TRBJ1-4
CDR3: ATSASNSEKLF

size: NA
V: TRBV10-3
J: TRBJ2-3
CDR3: AISESSTDTQY

size: NA
V: TRBV18
J: TRBJ2-7
CDR3: ASSKDSYEQY

size: NA
V: TRBV5-4
J: TRBJ2-2
CDR3: ASSTGLAENTGELF

size: NA
V: TRBV5-1
J: TRBJ1-1
CDR3: ASSPGQGREKNTEAF

size: once
V: TRBV19
J: TRBJ2-5
CDR3: ASSPGQGQETQY

size: NA
V: TRBV11-2
J: TRBJ1-2
CDR3: ASSPQGQESGGYT

size: few
V: TRBV6-5
J: TRBJ1-1
CDR3: ASRENRATTEAF